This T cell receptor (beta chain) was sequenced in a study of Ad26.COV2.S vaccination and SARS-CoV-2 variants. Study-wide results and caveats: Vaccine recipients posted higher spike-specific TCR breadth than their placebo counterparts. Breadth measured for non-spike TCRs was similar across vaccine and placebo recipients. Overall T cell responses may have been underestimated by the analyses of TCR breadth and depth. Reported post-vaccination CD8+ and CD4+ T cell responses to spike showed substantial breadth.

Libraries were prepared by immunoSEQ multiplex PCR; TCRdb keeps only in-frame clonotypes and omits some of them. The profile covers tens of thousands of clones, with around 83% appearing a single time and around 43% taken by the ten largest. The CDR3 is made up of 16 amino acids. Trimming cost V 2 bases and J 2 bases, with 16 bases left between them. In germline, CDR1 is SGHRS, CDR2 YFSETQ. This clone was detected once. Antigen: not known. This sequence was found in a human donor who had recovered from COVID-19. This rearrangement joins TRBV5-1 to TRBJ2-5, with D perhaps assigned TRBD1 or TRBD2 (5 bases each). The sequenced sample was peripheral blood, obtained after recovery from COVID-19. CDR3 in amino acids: CASSFDRQRTQETQYF. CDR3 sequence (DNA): TGCGCCAGCAGCTTTGACAGACAGCGGACTCAAGAGACCCAGTACTTC.